This T cell receptor beta chain is from a study of shared clonotypes between healthy human individuals. For the study at large: Each donor contributed plates that comprised three CD4 naive, three CD4 memory, two CD8 naive and one CD8 memory. Study outcomes and limitations: Non-shared clonotypes had lower generation probabilities than those shared by all four donors.

A word on this clone: Its antigen is currently unknown.

Trimming stripped 2 bases from V and 7 bases from J, with 14 bases between. From germline, CDR1 is MNHNS and CDR2 SASEGT. The CDR3 runs to 14 residues. Across several immunoSEQ plates, the genomic DNA of each subset was split evenly. In the authors' workflow: For the immunoSEQ data, sequences were junction-only without quality scores, so filtering differed. TCRdb keeps only in-frame clones here, not all; method: immunoSEQ multiplex PCR. Clonal size and the V and J genes are those of that table, whereas D and trimming came from the DNA. The sample consists of 2 million or so clones, 85% to 95% of them appearing once.

This TCR came from a man aged 18 to 35 in good health. The sequenced material came from naive CD4+ T cells sorted from blood. Subset given: CD45RA+ positively selected. The chain uses TRBV6-1 and TRBJ1-2; a weak D match, TRBD1 (6 bases). CDR3 residues: CASSENRAMAGYTF. CDR3 nucleotides: TGTGCCAGCAGTGAAAACAGGGCTATGGCTGGCTACACCTTC.